The 11 T cell receptor beta chains below come from one sample, sequenced in a study of shared clonotypes between healthy human individuals. Here immunoSEQ multiplex PCR was the method, and the copy in TCRdb shows in-frame clones only, minus some. There are under 2,500,000 clones in the sample; about 94% occur only once, and more than 0.1% lies in the top ten. Sample: naive CD4+ T cells sorted from blood. Subset given: CD45RA+ positively selected. These receptors were collected from a man younger than 35 in good health.

J is TRBJ1-6 and V is TRBV27; unclear D gene. Looked up from germline, CDR1 is MNHEY and CDR2 is SMNVEV (reference sequence). Trimming removed 4 bases from V and 10 bases from J, with 17 bases in between. The CDR3 spans 15 residues. The CDR3 nucleotides are TGTGCCAGCAGTTCTCCGCCCGGGCGTGAATCACCCCTCCACTTT. It codes for CASSSPPGRESPLHF.

The chain joins TRBV6-1 to TRBJ2-7; weak D call: TRBD2 (6 bases). The CDR3 extends over 14 amino acids. The V end was cut by 6 bases, the J end by 7 bases, with 19 bases between. Germline CDR1 is MNHNS and CDR2 is SASEGT. The CDR3 DNA reads TGTGCCAGCAGCTACGCGGGACGGGACTTGGAGCAGTACTTC. Translating gives CASSYAGRDLEQYF.

This clone was found once. The chain combines TRBV2 with TRBJ2-3; D is unclear. Trimming took 4 bases from V and 2 from J, leaving 7 bases between them. Germline CDR1 SNHLY, CDR2 FYNNEI. CDR3 size: 13 residues. CDR3 sequence reads: CASSVGYTDTQYF. Here the CDR3 DNA reads TGTGCCAGCAGTGTCGGGTACACAGATACGCAGTATTTT.

The rearrangement joins TRBV6-6 to TRBJ1-2; TRBD1 aligns across 9 bases. Per the germline V gene, CDR1 is MNHNY and CDR2 is SVGAGI (reference sequence). V dropped 7 bases and J dropped 1; count of bases not matched to a gene: 10. The CDR3 runs 16 residues. CDR3 nucleotides: TGTGCCAGCAACCTTGGACAGGGGACTTATAACTATGGCTACACCTTC. Translated: CASNLGQGTYNYGYTF.

This clone was counted once. This chain connects TRBV5-1 to TRBJ2-1; 8 bases are shared with TRBD2. Unmatched junction bases numbered 8, after V lost 0 bases and J lost 6 bases. The CDR3 is 16 amino acids. Germline assignment: CDR1 SGHRS and CDR2 YFSETQ. The CDR3, as DNA: TGCGCCAGCAGCTTGGGAGTTGCGGGAGGTTTCAATGAGCAGTTCTTC. It encodes CASSLGVAGGFNEQFF.

V and J are TRBV6-5 and TRBJ2-2; D is undetermined. The CDR3 runs to 15 residues. Trimming cost V 2 bases and J 8 bases, with 15 bases left between them. The V gene's germline CDR1 is MNHEY and CDR2 SVGAGI. The CDR3 DNA reads TGTGCCAGCAGTTACCAGGTGGATAGTCGAGGGGAGCTGTTTTTT. Translation: CASSYQVDSRGELFF.

This sequence joins TRBV19 and TRBJ1-3; D not certain. Trimming stripped 6 bases from V and 0 bases from J, with 18 bases between. CDR3 length equals 17 residues. Germline V gives CDR1 LNHDA, CDR2 SQIVND (reference sequence). The CDR3 DNA sequence: TGTGCCAGTAGGCACACCGGTCGTCCGGACTCTGGAAACACCATATATTTT. Its protein is CASRHTGRPDSGNTIYF.

The V and J genes are TRBV4-1 and TRBJ1-5; 8 bases match TRBD1. The CDR3 covers 15 residues. V was pared by 4 bases and J by 5 bases, with 7 bases of the junction left unmatched. Germline V gene lookup returns CDR1 MGHRA and CDR2 YSYEKL. In nucleotides, the CDR3 is TGCGCCAGCAGCCCCTGGACAGGGAGGGATCAGCCCCAGCATTTT. This gives the protein CASSPWTGRDQPQHF.

In DNA form, the CDR3 reads TGTGCCAGCATGGGACCGACATCGAACACTGAAGCTTTCTTT. As protein: CASMGPTSNTEAFF. The chain uses TRBV6-1 and TRBJ1-1; maybe TRBD1 (5 bases). This CDR3 comprises 14 residues. The V end was cut by 7 bases, the J end by 1 base, with 13 bases between. CDR1 MNHNS and CDR2 SASEGT come from the germline V gene.

The V and J genes are TRBV18 and TRBJ2-3; 12 nucleotides match TRBD2. CDR1 is KGHSH and CDR2 is LQKENI in the germline V gene. The CDR3 sequence is 17 residues long. Trimming at V came to 2 bases and at J to 6 bases, leaving 9 bases not matched to a gene. In DNA form, the CDR3 reads TGTGCCAGCTCACCAATACCCCGGACTAGCGGGATTGATACGCAGTATTTT. It yields the protein CASSPIPRTSGIDTQYF.

Here the CDR3 reads CASTTYSTDTQYF. CDR3 DNA: TGTGCCAGCACCACCTATAGCACAGATACGCAGTATTTT. The chain combines TRBV28 with TRBJ2-3, with D unclear. In germline, CDR1 is MDHEN, CDR2 SYDVKM. CDR3 length: 13 amino acids. The V and J ends lost 7 bases and 0 bases respectively, with 8 bases between them.